This is a list of T cell receptor beta chains from one sample in a study of blood T cell repertoires in COVID-19. Some clones are missing from TCRdb's copy, which holds only in-frame ones; the method was immunoSEQ multiplex PCR. The sample lists over 150,000 clones, 90% to 95% occurring once. The sequenced sample consisted of peripheral blood. Every receptor here comes from a man in his fifties with acute or convalescent COVID-19. CDR3s include the opening cysteine and the closing phenylalanine or tryptophan. D genes are given only for firm matches. Size is stated for part of the rows, as once, few or many counts, or as a class when the clone is expanded.

size	J	D	length	V	DNA	CDR3
NA	TRBJ1-1	NA	14	TRBV7-9	TGTGCCAGCAGCTTAGGGACAGCTGACACTGAAGCTTTCTTT	CASSLGTADTEAFF
NA	TRBJ2-3	TRBD2	16	TRBV7-2	TGTGCCAGCAGCCGGACTAGCGGGGGGTTCACAGATACGCAGTATTTT	CASSRTSGGFTDTQYF
NA	TRBJ2-2	TRBD2	15	TRBV6-5	TGTGCCAGCAAGGGCGGGAGCCGTGGCACCGGGGAGCTGTTTTTT	CASKGGSRGTGELFF
NA	TRBJ1-5	NA	14	TRBV10-3	TGTGCCATCAGTGAGTCGGGGCAAAATCAGCCCCAGCATTTT	CAISESGQNQPQHF
NA	TRBJ2-2	NA	16	TRBV6-1	TGTGCCAGCAGCGAAACAGGGAGTCTGGGCACCGGGGAGCTGTTTTTT	CASSETGSLGTGELFF
NA	TRBJ1-2	TRBD1	14	TRBV3-1/TRBV3-2	TGTGCCAGCAGCCAAACGGGACAGTTTAGGGGCTACACCTTC	CASSQTGQFRGYTF
NA	TRBJ1-6	TRBD1	16	TRBV7-3	TGTGCCAGCAGCTTATCGGGACAGGGGTTGGGTTCACCCCTCCACTTT	CASSLSGQGLGSPLHF
NA	TRBJ2-7	TRBD1	15	TRBV24-1	TGTGCCACCAGTGAAGACAGGGAGAGTTCCTACGAGCAGTACTTC	CATSEDRESSYEQYF
NA	TRBJ1-4	NA	15	TRBV5-1	TGCGCCAGCAGCCCGGGGGGCCAGCGGGGTGAAAAACTGTTTTTT	CASSPGGQRGEKLFF
NA	TRBJ2-1	TRBD1	15	TRBV27	TGTGCCAGCAACCCCCCTCGGACAGGGAAGAATGAGCAGTTCTTC	CASNPPRTGKNEQFF
NA	TRBJ2-7	NA	11	TRBV20-1	TGCAGTGCTAGAGATGGGCAGGGACAGTACTTC	CSARDGQGQYF
once	TRBJ2-7	TRBD2	13	TRBV7-9	TGTGCCAGCAGAGTCGGGGGGGAATCCGAGCAGTACTTC	CASRVGGESEQYF
NA	TRBJ2-6	NA	17	TRBV27	TGTGCCAGCAGTCTCCGACATATTACGTCTGGGGCCAACGTCCTGACTTTC	CASSLRHITSGANVLTF
NA	TRBJ1-3	NA	16	TRBV6-5	TGTGCCAGCAGGTACCGCAGGGATGATCCTGGAAACACCATATATTTT	CASRYRRDDPGNTIYF
NA	TRBJ2-7	TRBD2	14	TRBV27	TGTGCCAGCAGCTTTAGCGGGGCCTCCTACGAGCAGTACTTC	CASSFSGASYEQYF
NA	TRBJ1-5	TRBD1	19	TRBV15	TGTGCCACCAGCAGCGTCCCGGGACAGGGGGTCCTTAGCAATCAGCCCCAGCATTTT	CATSSVPGQGVLSNQPQHF
once	TRBJ2-2	NA	19	TRBV9	TGTGCCAGCAGCCCATCTACCCGCTCACAGGGTACGAACACCGGGGAGCTGTTTTTT	CASSPSTRSQGTNTGELFF
NA	TRBJ1-1	TRBD1	15	TRBV7-8	TGTGCCAGCAGCCAACCAGGGGGCTTCAACACTGAAGCTTTCTTT	CASSQPGGFNTEAFF
NA	TRBJ1-6	NA	15	TRBV6-1	TGTGCCAGCAGTGATTCGCAGGAACTTAATTCACCCCTCCACTTT	CASSDSQELNSPLHF
NA	TRBJ1-2	TRBD1	15	TRBV27	TGTGCCAGCAGTTTAACAGGGGGCTTTGGGGAAGGCTACACCTTC	CASSLTGGFGEGYTF
NA	TRBJ1-2	NA	16	TRBV4-3	TGCGCCAGCAGCCAAGATTCGGGTCGGCAGAACTATGGCTACACCTTC	CASSQDSGRQNYGYTF
NA	TRBJ1-5	NA	14	TRBV6-5	TGTGCCAGCAGTTTGGGACAAGCGAATCAGCCCCAGCATTTT	CASSLGQANQPQHF